This TCR beta chain derives from a study of blood T cell repertoires in COVID-19. Clones were sequenced by immunoSEQ multiplex PCR, and TCRdb holds only the in-frame ones, with some missing. The sample consists of around 290,000 clones, 70% to 90% of them appearing once. V was shortened by 6 bases and J by 3 bases, with 11 bases between the two germline ends. The CDR3 runs to 13 residues. From germline, CDR1 is LGHDT and CDR2 YNNKEL (reference sequence). The sample consisted of peripheral blood. This TCR came from a woman in her seventies with COVID-19, enrolled during active disease. J is TRBJ1-2 and V is TRBV3-1 (or the pseudogene TRBV3-2); D unresolved. The CDR3 region has the DNA TGTGCCAGCAGTCCCTATGCGTACTATGGCTACACCTTC. Protein sequence: CASSPYAYYGYTF.